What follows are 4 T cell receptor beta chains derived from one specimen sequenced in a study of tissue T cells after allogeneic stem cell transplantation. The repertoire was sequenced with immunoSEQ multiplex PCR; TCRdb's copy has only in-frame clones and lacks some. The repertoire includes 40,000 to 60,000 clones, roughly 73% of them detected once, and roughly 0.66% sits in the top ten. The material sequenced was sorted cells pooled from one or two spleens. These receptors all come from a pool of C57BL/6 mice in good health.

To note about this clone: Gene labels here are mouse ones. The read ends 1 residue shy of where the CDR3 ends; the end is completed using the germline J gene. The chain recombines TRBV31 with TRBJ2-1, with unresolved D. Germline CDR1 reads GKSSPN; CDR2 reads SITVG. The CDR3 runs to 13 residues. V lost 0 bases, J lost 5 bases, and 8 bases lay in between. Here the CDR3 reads CAWSLGIDAEQFF. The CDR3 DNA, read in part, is TGTGCCTGGAGTCTGGGGATTGATGCTGAGCAGTTC. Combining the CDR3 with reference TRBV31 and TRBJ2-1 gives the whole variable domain AQTIHQWPVAEIKAVGSPLSLGCTIKGKSSPNLYWYWQATGGTLQQLFYSITVGQVESVVQLNLSASRPKDDQFILSTEKLLLSHSGFYLCAWSLGIDAEQFFGPGTRLTVL.

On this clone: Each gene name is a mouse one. CDR3: CASSRLGENTLYF. The sequenced CDR3 bases are TGTGCCAGCAGTAGACTGGGGGAAAACACCTTGTAC. The V gene is TRBV19, the J gene TRBJ2-4; 9 bases are shared with TRBD2. The sequence runs out 1 residue before the end of the CDR3; the remainder is reconstructed from the germline J gene. The CDR3 runs to 13 residues. In germline, CDR1 is FNHDT, CDR2 SITEND (reference sequence). After removal of 3 bases from V and 4 bases from J, the junction contained 0 bases not matched to a gene.

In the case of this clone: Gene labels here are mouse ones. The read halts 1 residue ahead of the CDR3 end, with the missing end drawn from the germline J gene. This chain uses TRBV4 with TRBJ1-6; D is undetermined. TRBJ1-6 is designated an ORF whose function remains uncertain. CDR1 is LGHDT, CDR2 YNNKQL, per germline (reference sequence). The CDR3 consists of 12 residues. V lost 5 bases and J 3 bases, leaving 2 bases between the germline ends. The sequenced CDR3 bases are TGTGCCAGCAGCCACTATAATTCGCCCCTCTAC. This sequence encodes CASSHYNSPLY. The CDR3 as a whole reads CASSHYNSPLYF.

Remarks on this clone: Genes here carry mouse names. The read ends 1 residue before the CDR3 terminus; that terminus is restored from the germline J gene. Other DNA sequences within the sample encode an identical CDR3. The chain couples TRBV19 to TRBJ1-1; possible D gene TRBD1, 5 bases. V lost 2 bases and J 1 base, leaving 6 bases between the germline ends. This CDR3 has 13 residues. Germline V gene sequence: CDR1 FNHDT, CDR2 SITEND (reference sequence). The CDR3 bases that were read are TGTGCCAGCAGTATTAGGGGAAACACAGAAGTCTTC. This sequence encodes CASSIRGNTEVF. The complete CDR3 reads CASSIRGNTEVFF.